These 18 T cell receptor beta chains came from one sample sequenced in a study of blood T cell repertoires in COVID-19. Method: immunoSEQ multiplex PCR; TCRdb's copy keeps in-frame clones and lacks some. The sample comprises some 180,000 clones, 88% of which are singletons, and 6% rests with the top ten. The sequencing sample was made of peripheral blood. The receptors come from a man in his forties with active or convalescent COVID-19.

The chain is built from TRBV5-1 and TRBJ2-2, with 11 bases identical to TRBD2. The germline gives CDR1 SGHRS, CDR2 YFSETQ. V lost 1 base to trimming and J lost 4 bases; unmatched junction nucleotides: 3. The CDR3 extends over 16 amino acids. CDR3 DNA sequence: TGCGCCAGCAGCTTGACCGGGACTAGCGGCACCGGGGAGCTGTTTTTT. Translating gives CASSLTGTSGTGELFF.

This chain connects TRBV19 to TRBJ2-2; D is ambiguous. Per germline, CDR1 LNHDA and CDR2 SQIVND (reference sequence). V shed 3 bases and J shed 4 bases, with 9 bases lying between them. The CDR3 totals 14 residues. This CDR3 is CASSIGLTTGELFF. The CDR3 region has the DNA TGTGCCAGTAGTATCGGGTTAACCACCGGGGAGCTGTTTTTT. Based on the CDR3 plus reference TRBV19 and TRBJ2-2, the full variable domain is DGGITQSPKYLFRKEGQNVTLSCEQNLNHDAMYWYRQDPGQGLRLIYYSQIVNDFQKGDIAEGYSVSREKKESFPLTVTSAQKNPTAFYLCASSIGLTTGELFFGEGSRLTVL.

The rearrangement links TRBV6-6 to TRBJ2-7, with 10 bases identical to TRBD2. Trimming cost V 7 bases and J 0 bases; bases outside gene matches: 12. Germline values: CDR1 MNHNY, CDR2 SVGAGI (reference sequence). The CDR3 has 17 residues. The CDR3 loop reads CASTRLAGDLSSYEQYF. In DNA form, the CDR3 reads TGTGCCAGCACTCGGCTAGCGGGAGACTTAAGCTCCTACGAGCAGTACTTC.

This clone was picked up one time. The chain links TRBV27 to TRBJ1-5; 7 bases align to TRBD1. Trimming at V came to 2 bases and at J to 6 bases, leaving 4 bases not matched to a gene. The CDR3 is 14 residues long. Germline loops: CDR1 MNHEY, CDR2 SMNVEV (reference sequence). In DNA form, the CDR3 reads TGTGCCAGCAGTTTAACAGGGGTTTCTCAGCCCCAGCATTTT. Translated, it gives CASSLTGVSQPQHF.

This clone has only a few counts. Different DNA sequences within this sample yield the same CDR3. The V gene is TRBV7-2, the J gene TRBJ2-7; the D gene is possibly TRBD2 (7 bases). Germline V CDR1 and CDR2: SGHTA, FQGNSA. V gave up 0 bases and J gave up 5 bases, with 14 bases separating them. The CDR3 has 15 amino acids. The CDR3, as DNA: TGTGCCAGCAGCTTAGCGGTGGGGGGGCGCGACGAGCAGTACTTC. This sequence encodes CASSLAVGGRDEQYF.

This clone was detected once. The J gene is TRBJ2-5, the V gene TRBV2; TRBD1 matches 11 bases. The CDR3 spans 15 residues. Germline V gene sequence: CDR1 SNHLY, CDR2 FYNNEI. Trimming removed 3 bases from V and 4 bases from J; junction bases left unmatched: 4. The CDR3: CASSEAGTGGETQYF. Here the CDR3 DNA reads TGTGCCAGCAGTGAGGCGGGGACAGGGGGAGAGACCCAGTACTTC.

The chain uses TRBV5-6 and TRBJ1-5, with D unresolved. Trimming removed 4 bases at V and 9 bases at J, with 5 bases between. This CDR3 contains 10 residues. Germline loops: CDR1 SGHDT, CDR2 YYEEEE. This CDR3 is CASSPGPQHF. The CDR3 DNA follows: TGTGCCAGCAGCCCGGGGCCCCAGCATTTT.

This rearrangement joins TRBV5-1 to TRBJ1-1, with 7 bases matching TRBD1. Germline V gives CDR1 SGHRS, CDR2 YFSETQ. This CDR3 comprises 15 residues. The junction had 7 bases not matched to a gene; V was cut back by 4 bases and J by 1 base. This CDR3 reads CASSAEGQRNTEAFF. The CDR3 DNA sequence: TGCGCCAGCAGCGCGGAGGGACAGCGGAACACTGAAGCTTTCTTT.

The chain employs TRBV30 and TRBJ2-3; 10 nucleotides align to TRBD2. The germline V gene has CDR1 GTSNPN and CDR2 SVGIG (reference sequence). This CDR3 region has 13 residues. The V gene end was trimmed by 5 bases and the J gene end by 4 bases; junction bases not matched to a gene: 3. CDR3 sequence: CAWASGRPDTQYF. CDR3 in DNA: TGTGCCTGGGCTAGCGGGAGACCAGATACGCAGTATTTT.

The rearrangement links TRBV5-6 to TRBJ2-2, with TRBD1 identical over 7 bases. Germline loops: CDR1 SGHDT, CDR2 YYEEEE. J gave up 5 bases and V 4 bases, and 5 bases lay outside the gene matches. This CDR3 has 14 residues. The DNA of the CDR3 is TGTGCCAGCAGCAGGGGGCGCCGAACCGGGGAGCTGTTTTTT. It is translated as CASSRGRRTGELFF.

The chain employs TRBV23-1 and TRBJ1-5; D is possibly TRBD1 (6 bases). TRBV23-1 belongs to the ORF category, with a function that is uncertain. Trimming removed 2 bases at V and 0 bases at J, with 14 bases between. The CDR3 extends over 17 amino acids. CDR3 sequence reads: CASSQTGTPGSNQPQHF. CDR3 nucleotide sequence: TGCGCCAGCAGTCAAACGGGGACACCGGGTAGCAATCAGCCCCAGCATTTT.

The V gene is TRBV11-3, the J gene TRBJ2-3; D is ambiguous. The germline V gene encodes CDR1 SGHNT and CDR2 YENEEA. This CDR3 contains 16 residues. V was cut by 1 base and J by 2 bases, with 13 bases left in between. This chain's CDR3 is CASSLVRFLFTDTQYF. In DNA form, the CDR3 reads TGTGCCAGCAGCTTAGTTCGGTTCCTTTTCACAGATACGCAGTATTTT.

V and J are TRBV5-1 and TRBJ2-7; 7 nucleotides align to TRBD1. This CDR3 is 13 amino acids long. Germline loops: CDR1 SGHRS, CDR2 YFSETQ. V was pared by 7 bases and J by 4 bases, with 8 bases of the junction left unmatched. The CDR3 bases are TGCGCCAGCGGACGGGACAGAGATTACGAGCAGTACTTC. Translation gives CASGRDRDYEQYF.

The J gene is TRBJ2-7, the V gene TRBV2; TRBD1 aligns across 9 bases. This CDR3 is built from 11 residues. Germline V CDR1 and CDR2: SNHLY, FYNNEI. V was pared by 5 bases and J by 11 bases, with 4 bases of the junction left unmatched. The chain's CDR3 is CASSFRDREYF. Here the CDR3 DNA reads TGTGCCAGCAGTTTCCGGGACAGGGAGTACTTC.

V and J are TRBV2 and TRBJ1-1; TRBD1 matches 12 bases. CDR3 length equals 16 residues. CDR1 and CDR2 from the germline V gene are SNHLY and FYNNEI. Losses at the gene ends were 6 bases for V and 1 base for J; bases not matched to a gene: 6. In nucleotides, the CDR3 is TGTGCCAGCAGGGTCCCGGGACAGGGGGCGAACACTGAAGCTTTCTTT. It translates to CASRVPGQGANTEAFF.

The rearrangement links TRBV5-6 to TRBJ2-7, with a weak D call TRBD2 (5 bases). Germline loops: CDR1 SGHDT, CDR2 YYEEEE. This CDR3 is built from 15 residues. V lost 0 bases, J lost 5 bases, and 15 bases lay in between. The CDR3 loop is CASSLGEGRSHEQYF. CDR3 nucleotide sequence: TGTGCCAGCAGCTTGGGTGAGGGAAGGTCGCACGAGCAGTACTTC.

J is TRBJ1-1 and V is TRBV7-2; perhaps TRBD1 as D (6 bases). The germline CDR1 and CDR2 sequences are SGHTA and FQGNSA. The CDR3 covers 14 residues. The V end lost 6 bases, the J end lost 0 bases, and 11 bases lay between the germline ends. The CDR3 sequence is CASSVDRLNTEAFF. As DNA, the CDR3 is TGTGCCAGCAGTGTTGACAGGTTGAACACTGAAGCTTTCTTT.

The J gene is TRBJ1-2, the V gene TRBV5-6; 7 nucleotides align to TRBD1. The germline gives CDR1 SGHDT, CDR2 YYEEEE. J was trimmed by 4 bases and V by 0 bases; bases with no gene match: 12. This CDR3 is built from 17 residues. CDR3 DNA sequence: TGTGCCAGCAGCTTGGTTAATCTAGGGGGCACTACCTATGGCTACACCTTC. It specifies CASSLVNLGGTTYGYTF.